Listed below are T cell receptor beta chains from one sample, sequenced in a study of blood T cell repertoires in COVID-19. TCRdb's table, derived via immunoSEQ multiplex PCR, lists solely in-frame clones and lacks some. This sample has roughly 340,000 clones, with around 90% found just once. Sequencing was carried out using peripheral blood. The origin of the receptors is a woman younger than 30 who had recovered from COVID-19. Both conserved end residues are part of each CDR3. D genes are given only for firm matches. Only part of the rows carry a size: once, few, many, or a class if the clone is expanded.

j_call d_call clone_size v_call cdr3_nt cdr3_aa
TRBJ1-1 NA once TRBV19 TGTGCCAGTACCTCCTTAAGTCAGCAGGAAACTTTCTTT CASTSLSQQETFF
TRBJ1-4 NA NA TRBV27 TGTGCCAGCAGCCCTCCGGGCTCTCCCGGGAAGGAAAAACTGTTTTTT CASSPPGSPGKEKLFF
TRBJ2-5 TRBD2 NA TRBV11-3 TGTGCCAGCAGCTCCAGGACTAGCGGGGCACAAGAGACCCAGTACTTC CASSSRTSGAQETQYF
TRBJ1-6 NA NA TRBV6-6 TGTGCCAGCAGTTACGATGGCCACCTGGATTCACCCCTCCACTTT CASSYDGHLDSPLHF
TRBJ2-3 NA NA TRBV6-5 TGTGCCAGCATGCGAACTAGCACAGATACGCAGTATTTT CASMRTSTDTQYF
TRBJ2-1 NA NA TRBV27 TGTGCCAGCAGTTTATATAGGGGCGCTAATAACAATGAGCAGTTCTTC CASSLYRGANNNEQFF
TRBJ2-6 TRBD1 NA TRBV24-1 TGTGCCACCAGTGATGCAACAGGGGCTGGGGCCAACGTCCTGACTTTC CATSDATGAGANVLTF
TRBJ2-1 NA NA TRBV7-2 TGTGCCAGCAGCTTAGTTGCGGACTCCTACAATGAGCAGTTCTTC CASSLVADSYNEQFF
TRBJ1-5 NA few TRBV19 TGTGCCAGTAGTACGACAGCGAATCAGCCCCAGCATTTT CASSTTANQPQHF
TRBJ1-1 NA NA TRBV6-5 TGTGCCAGCAGTTACGCGGGGCGGAACACTGAAGCTTTCTTT CASSYAGRNTEAFF
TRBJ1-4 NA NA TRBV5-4 TGTGCCAGCAGCTTATTTAAGGGACTCTCAACTAATGAAAAACTGTTTTTT CASSLFKGLSTNEKLFF
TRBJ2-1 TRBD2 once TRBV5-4 TGTGCCAGCAGTTCCCAGACTAGCGGGGCCTACAATGAGCAGTTCTTC CASSSQTSGAYNEQFF
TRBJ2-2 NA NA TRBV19 TGTGCCAGTAGTCCGTTCTTTGCAGGCAACACCGGGGAGCTGTTTTTT CASSPFFAGNTGELFF
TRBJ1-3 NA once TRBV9 TGTGCCAGCAGCGCCCCGAGGACAGCCCCCGGAAACACCATATATTTT CASSAPRTAPGNTIYF
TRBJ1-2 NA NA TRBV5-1 TGCGCCAGCAGCTTAGGAGGGACCCTTAACTATGGCTACACCTTC CASSLGGTLNYGYTF
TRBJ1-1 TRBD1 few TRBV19 TGTGCCAGTAGTCGGACAGGGTTGAACACTGAAGCTTTCTTT CASSRTGLNTEAFF
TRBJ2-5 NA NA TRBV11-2 TGTGCCAGCAGCTTTTCCGAAGGGGTTTTGGAGACCCAGTACTTC CASSFSEGVLETQYF